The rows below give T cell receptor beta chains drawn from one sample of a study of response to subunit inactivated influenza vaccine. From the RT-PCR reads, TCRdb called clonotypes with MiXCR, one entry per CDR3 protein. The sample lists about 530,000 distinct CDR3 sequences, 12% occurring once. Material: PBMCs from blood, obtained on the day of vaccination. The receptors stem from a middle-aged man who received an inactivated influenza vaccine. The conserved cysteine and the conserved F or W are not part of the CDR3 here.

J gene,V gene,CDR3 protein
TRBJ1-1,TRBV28,ASSFRPGGKTLNTEAF
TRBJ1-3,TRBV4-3,ASSQDWKGARNTIY
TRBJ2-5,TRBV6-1,ASSRQGFGTQY
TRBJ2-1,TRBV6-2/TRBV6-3,ASARDRGWNEQF
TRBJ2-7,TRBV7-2,ASSEGLVAYEQY
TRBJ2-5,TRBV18,ASSPLARGRETQY
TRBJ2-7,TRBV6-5,ASSYSGQGGQY
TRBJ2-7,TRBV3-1,ASSPWDSYEQY
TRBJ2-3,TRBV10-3,AISGTGSDKSTDTQY
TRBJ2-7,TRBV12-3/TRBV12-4,ASREGTSSYEQY
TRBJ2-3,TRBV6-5,ASSYSSLAGGADTQY
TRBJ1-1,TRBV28,ASSSPGQMNTEAF
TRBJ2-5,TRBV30,AWNGGLGETQY
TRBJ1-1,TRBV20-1,SATRGLNTEAF
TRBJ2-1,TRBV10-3,AIGAKGFNEQF
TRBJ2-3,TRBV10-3,AITPQGARDTQY
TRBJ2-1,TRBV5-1,ASSLGATAYNEQF
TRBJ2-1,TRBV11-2,ASSLEGSSGYSYNEQF
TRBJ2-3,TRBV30,AYRGLVGDTQY
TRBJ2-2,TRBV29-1,SVEEGTGRSANTGELF
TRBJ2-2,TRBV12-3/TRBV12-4,ASSIPLTGRTGELF
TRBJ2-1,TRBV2,ASSEGKEQF
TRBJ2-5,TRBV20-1,SARGDGRAENQETQY
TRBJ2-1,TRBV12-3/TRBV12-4,ASSSSGTSHGGEQF
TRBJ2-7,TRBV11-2,ASSLGRDSKYEQY
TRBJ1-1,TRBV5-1,ASSALAGLNTEAF
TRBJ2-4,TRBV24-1,ATSDSTKSRNIQY
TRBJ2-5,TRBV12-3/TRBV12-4,ASRSAGGPETQY
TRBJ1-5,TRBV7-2,ASSLWDSSHQPQH
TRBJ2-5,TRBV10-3,AISDYVQETQY
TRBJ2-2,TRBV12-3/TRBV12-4,ASSLGRAFNTGELF
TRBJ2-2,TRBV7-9,ASARARETGELF
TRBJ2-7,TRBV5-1,ASGGLSSYEQY
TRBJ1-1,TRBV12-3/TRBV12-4,ASSFGGFAEAF
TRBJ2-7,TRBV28,ASETISGTELYEQY
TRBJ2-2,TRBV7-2,ASSLATGRGTGELF
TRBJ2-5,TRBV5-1,ASSLTSGGLIGETQY